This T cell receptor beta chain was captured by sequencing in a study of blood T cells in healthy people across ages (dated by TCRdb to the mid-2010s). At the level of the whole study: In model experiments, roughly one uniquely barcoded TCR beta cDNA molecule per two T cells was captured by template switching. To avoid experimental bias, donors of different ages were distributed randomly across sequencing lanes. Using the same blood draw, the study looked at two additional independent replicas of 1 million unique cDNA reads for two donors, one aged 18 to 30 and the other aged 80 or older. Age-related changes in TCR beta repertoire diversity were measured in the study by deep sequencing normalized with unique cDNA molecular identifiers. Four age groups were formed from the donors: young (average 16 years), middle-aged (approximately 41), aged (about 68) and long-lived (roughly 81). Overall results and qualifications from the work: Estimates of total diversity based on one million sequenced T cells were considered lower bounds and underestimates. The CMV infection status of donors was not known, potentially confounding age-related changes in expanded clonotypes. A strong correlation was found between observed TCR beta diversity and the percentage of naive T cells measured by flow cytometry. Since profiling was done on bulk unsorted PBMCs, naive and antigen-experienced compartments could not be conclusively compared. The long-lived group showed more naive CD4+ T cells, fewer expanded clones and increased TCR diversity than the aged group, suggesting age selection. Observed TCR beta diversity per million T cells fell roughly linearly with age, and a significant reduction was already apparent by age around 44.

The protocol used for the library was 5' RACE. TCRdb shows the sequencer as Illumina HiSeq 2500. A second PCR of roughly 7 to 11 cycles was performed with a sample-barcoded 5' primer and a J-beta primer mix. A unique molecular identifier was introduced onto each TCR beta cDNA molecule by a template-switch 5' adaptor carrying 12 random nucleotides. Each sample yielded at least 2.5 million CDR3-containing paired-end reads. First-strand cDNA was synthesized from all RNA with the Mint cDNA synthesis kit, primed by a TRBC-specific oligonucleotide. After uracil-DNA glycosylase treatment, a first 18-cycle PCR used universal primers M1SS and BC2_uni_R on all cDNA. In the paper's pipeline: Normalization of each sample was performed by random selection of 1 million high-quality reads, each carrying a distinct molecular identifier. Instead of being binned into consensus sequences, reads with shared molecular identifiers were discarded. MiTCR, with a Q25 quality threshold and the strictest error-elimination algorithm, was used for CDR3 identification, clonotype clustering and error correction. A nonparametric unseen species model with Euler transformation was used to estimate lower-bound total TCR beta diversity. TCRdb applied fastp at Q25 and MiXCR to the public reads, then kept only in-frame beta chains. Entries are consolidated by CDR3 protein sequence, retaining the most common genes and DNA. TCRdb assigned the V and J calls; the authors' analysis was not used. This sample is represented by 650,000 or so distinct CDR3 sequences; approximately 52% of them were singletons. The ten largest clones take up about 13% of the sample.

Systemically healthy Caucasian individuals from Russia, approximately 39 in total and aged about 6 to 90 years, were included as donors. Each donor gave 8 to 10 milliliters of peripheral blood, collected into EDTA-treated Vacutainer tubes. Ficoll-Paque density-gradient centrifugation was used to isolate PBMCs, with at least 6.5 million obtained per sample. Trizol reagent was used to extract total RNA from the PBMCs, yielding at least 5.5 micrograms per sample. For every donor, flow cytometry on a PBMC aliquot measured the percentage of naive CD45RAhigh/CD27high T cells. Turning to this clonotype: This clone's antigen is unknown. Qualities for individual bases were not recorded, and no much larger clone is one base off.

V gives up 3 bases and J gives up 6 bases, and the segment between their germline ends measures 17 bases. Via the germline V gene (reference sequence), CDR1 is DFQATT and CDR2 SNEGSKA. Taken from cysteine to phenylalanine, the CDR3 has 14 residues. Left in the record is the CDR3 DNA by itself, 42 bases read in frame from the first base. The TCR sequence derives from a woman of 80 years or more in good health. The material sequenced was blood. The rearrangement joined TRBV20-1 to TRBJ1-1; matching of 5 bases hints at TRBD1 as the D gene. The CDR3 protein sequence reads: CSASFAQGAAEAFF. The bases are TGCAGTGCTAGCTTCGCCCAAGGGGCCGCTGAAGCTTTCTTT.